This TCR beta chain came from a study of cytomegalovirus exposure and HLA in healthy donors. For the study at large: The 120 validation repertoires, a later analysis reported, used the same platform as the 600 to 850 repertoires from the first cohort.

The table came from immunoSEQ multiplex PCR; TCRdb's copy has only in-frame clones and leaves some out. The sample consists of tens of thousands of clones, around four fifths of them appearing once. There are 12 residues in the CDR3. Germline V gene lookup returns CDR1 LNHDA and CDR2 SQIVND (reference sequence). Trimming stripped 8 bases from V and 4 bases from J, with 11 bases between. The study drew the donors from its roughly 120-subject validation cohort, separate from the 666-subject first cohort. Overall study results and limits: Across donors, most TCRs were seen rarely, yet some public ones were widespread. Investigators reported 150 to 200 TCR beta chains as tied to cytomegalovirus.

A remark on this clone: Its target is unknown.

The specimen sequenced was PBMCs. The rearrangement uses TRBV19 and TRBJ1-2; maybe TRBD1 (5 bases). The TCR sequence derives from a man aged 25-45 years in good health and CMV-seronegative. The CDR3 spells CASERDPYGYTF. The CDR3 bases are TGTGCCAGTGAGCGGGACCCCTATGGCTACACCTTC.